This T cell receptor (beta chain) originates from a study of monozygotic twins with inflammatory bowel disease. From its re-call of the 5' RACE reads, TCRdb lists each CDR3 protein once, without DNA. The sample spans approximately 340,000 distinct CDR3 sequences; the ten largest clones claim roughly 2%. As for this clonotype: Its antigen is unidentified.

The study's findings and limits: By inverse Simpson index, TCRbeta diversity was lower in IBD patients than in healthy co-twins.

The CDR3 covers 13 residues. The V gene's germline CDR1 is MDHEN and CDR2 SYDVKM. The sequenced sample was blood. The chain recombines TRBV28 with TRBJ1-6. This sequence was found in a human donor with ulcerative colitis or Crohn's disease, or a healthy co-twin of an affected twin (not recorded which). The CDR3 loop reads CALRQGNYSPLHF.